This TCR beta chain was obtained from a study of blood T cell repertoires in COVID-19. As for the study in general: In each case, the material was cDNA or gDNA derived from T cells, B-cell-depleted T cells, or PBMCs.

This CDR3 is built from 15 residues. The ends lost 0 bases at V and 3 bases at J; junction bases unmatched: 3. Germline CDR1 SGDLS, CDR2 YYNGEE. This clone was seen just once. Sequencing was performed with immunoSEQ multiplex PCR; in TCRdb, only in-frame clones are kept and a portion is missing. Of more than 25,000 clones in the sample, about four fifths were seen once. The chain employs TRBV9 and TRBJ2-3; TRBD1 agrees at 8 bases. The sample comprised peripheral blood. The clonotype comes from a man aged 80 or over with active COVID-19. The CDR3 loop reads CASSVGDRLTDTQYF. In DNA form, the CDR3 reads TGTGCCAGCAGCGTAGGGGACAGGTTAACAGATACGCAGTATTTT.